Following are 14 T cell receptor beta chains from one sample sequenced in a study of T cell responses to AZD1222 COVID-19 vaccine. Sequencing was performed with immunoSEQ multiplex PCR; in TCRdb, only in-frame clones are kept and a portion is missing. The sample includes approximately 110,000 clones, about 93% of them seen just once. Here the sequenced sample was peripheral blood, taken on day 0 of AZD1222 vaccination. The origin of the receptors is an adult in good health.

The V gene is TRBV19, the J gene TRBJ2-7; no clear D. V lost 7 bases to trimming and J lost 6 bases, with 16 bases between them. CDR1 and CDR2 (germline): LNHDA, SQIVND (reference sequence). This CDR3 has 13 amino acids. The CDR3 here is CASKETLGGEQYF. Written as DNA, the CDR3 is TGTGCCAGTAAGGAGACCCTAGGCGGCGAGCAGTACTTC.

The rearrangement joins TRBV28 to TRBJ1-2; D gene unclear. The CDR3 consists of 11 residues. Germline V gene data show CDR1 as MDHEN and CDR2 as SYDVKM. The CDR3 coding sequence is TGTGGGGCGTACGGTTACTATGGCTACACCTTC. It specifies CGAYGYYGYTF.

The chain links TRBV20-1 to TRBJ2-1; D is unresolved. Germline assignment: CDR1 DFQATT and CDR2 SNEGSKA (reference sequence). The CDR3 covers 11 residues. V gave up 5 bases and J gave up 5 bases, with 7 bases separating them. CDR3 bases: TGCAGTGCTCCAGGCCACAATGAGCAGTTCTTC. This gives the protein CSAPGHNEQFF.

This clone was observed a single time. The gene calls are TRBV11-2 and TRBJ1-1, with 7 bases identical to TRBD1. Germline trimming cut 2 bases from V and 0 bases from J; bases unmatched to any gene: 3. Looked up from germline, CDR1 is SGHAT and CDR2 is FQNNGV. The CDR3 is 15 residues long. The CDR3 DNA follows: TGTGCCAGCAGCTTAACACAGGGGATGAACACTGAAGCTTTCTTT. Its protein is CASSLTQGMNTEAFF.

This chain links TRBV9 with TRBJ2-1; possibly TRBD1 or TRBD2 for D (5 bases each). The CDR3 consists of 15 residues. Germline assignment: CDR1 SGDLS and CDR2 YYNGEE. V dropped 2 bases and J dropped 9 bases, with 18 bases sitting between them. The CDR3 is CASSVSSGPRGEQFF. The CDR3 DNA reads as TGTGCCAGCAGCGTCAGCTCGGGACCTCGGGGTGAGCAGTTCTTC.

The genes are TRBV2 and TRBJ1-1; 7 bases line up with TRBD1. Germline CDR1 SNHLY, CDR2 FYNNEI. The CDR3 contains 14 residues. Unmatched junction bases numbered 12, after V lost 6 bases and J lost 8 bases. The CDR3 spells CASSRDRVAGEAFF. DNA of the CDR3: TGTGCCAGCAGCCGGGACAGAGTGGCCGGGGAAGCTTTCTTT.

The chain couples TRBV28 to TRBJ2-2; tentatively, D is TRBD1 (5 bases). Trimming removed 8 bases from V and 2 bases from J, with 12 bases in between. Germline CDR1 and CDR2: MDHEN and SYDVKM. This CDR3 has 14 residues. For the CDR3, the DNA is TGTGCCAGCGGAAGGACAACCAACACCGGGGAGCTGTTTTTT. It yields the protein CASGRTTNTGELFF.

The chain links TRBV27 to TRBJ2-1; the match to TRBD2 covers 7 bases. Germline CDR1 and CDR2: MNHEY and SMNVEV (reference sequence). Unmatched junction bases numbered 3, after V lost 5 bases and J lost 8 bases. CDR3 size: 12 residues. DNA of the CDR3: TGTGCCAGCAGTCTTGGGGGGGATGAGCAGTTCTTC. This sequence encodes CASSLGGDEQFF.

The rearrangement joins TRBV3-1 (or the pseudogene TRBV3-2) to TRBJ1-1; D is undetermined. The CDR3 is 13 amino acids. The V gene lost 0 bases and the J gene lost 8 bases, with 10 bases spanning the gap. Germline CDR1 LGHDT, CDR2 YNNKEL (reference sequence). In nucleotides, the CDR3 is TGTGCCAGCAGCCAAGAGTGGAAGACGGAAGCTTTCTTT. Residues: CASSQEWKTEAFF.

V usage is TRBV28 and J usage is TRBJ2-3, with 9 positions matching TRBD2. The germline V gene encodes CDR1 MDHEN and CDR2 SYDVKM. V trimming: 5 bases; J trimming: 4 bases; junction bases outside the gene matches: 13. This CDR3 has 17 amino acids. The CDR3 DNA reads as TGTGCCAGCAGTAGTGAGGCGGGAGGGCCCCAGTCAGATACGCAGTATTTT. Residues: CASSSEAGGPQSDTQYF.

V usage is TRBV6-4 and J usage is TRBJ2-1, with a tentative D call TRBD1 (5 bases). The ends were cut back, 3 bases at V and 2 bases at J, with 5 bases in the middle. The CDR3 is made up of 13 amino acids. The germline V gene encodes CDR1 MRHNA and CDR2 SNTAGT. CDR3 residues: CASSEDTYNEQFF. Written as DNA, the CDR3 is TGTGCCAGCAGTGAGGACACCTACAATGAGCAGTTCTTC.

This chain uses TRBV7-6 with TRBJ1-2; 9 bases map to TRBD1. CDR1 is SGHVS, CDR2 FNYEAQ, per germline. V lost 1 base, J lost 6 bases, and 15 bases stayed unmatched. This CDR3 has 18 residues. The CDR3 bases are TGTGCCAGCAGCTTAGGGAGGGGAACCGGGACAGGGAGTGATGGCTACACCTTC. Translated, it gives CASSLGRGTGTGSDGYTF.

V and J are TRBV6-5 and TRBJ1-1; D gene ambiguous. Trimming left V 10 bases short and J 0 bases short, with 15 bases between. The CDR3 runs to 14 residues. Germline lookup yields CDR1 MNHEY and CDR2 SVGAGI. This CDR3 is CAIPRGVMNTEAFF. The CDR3 region has the DNA TGTGCCATCCCCCGGGGAGTGATGAACACTGAAGCTTTCTTT.

The chain recombines TRBV6-1 with TRBJ1-2; no clear D. The CDR3 covers 14 residues. Germline loops: CDR1 MNHNS, CDR2 SASEGT. The ends were cut back, 0 bases at V and 4 bases at J, with 9 bases in the middle. The CDR3 spells CASSEAPRTYGYTF. The CDR3 nucleotides read TGTGCCAGCAGTGAAGCGCCCCGAACCTATGGCTACACCTTC.